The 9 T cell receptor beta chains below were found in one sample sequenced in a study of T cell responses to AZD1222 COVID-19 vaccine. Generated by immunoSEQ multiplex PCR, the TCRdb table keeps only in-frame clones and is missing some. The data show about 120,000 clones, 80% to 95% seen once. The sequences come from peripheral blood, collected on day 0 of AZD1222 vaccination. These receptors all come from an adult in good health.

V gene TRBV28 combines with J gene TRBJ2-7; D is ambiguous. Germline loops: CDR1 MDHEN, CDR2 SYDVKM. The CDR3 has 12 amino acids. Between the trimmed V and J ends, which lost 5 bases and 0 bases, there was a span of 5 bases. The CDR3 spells CASSSSSYEQYF. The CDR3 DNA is TGTGCCAGCAGTAGCTCCTCCTACGAGCAGTACTTC. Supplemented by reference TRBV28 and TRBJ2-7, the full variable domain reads DVKVTQSSRYLVKRTGEKVFLECVQDMDHENMFWYRQDPGLGLRLIYFSYDVKMKEKGDIPEGYSVSREKKERFSLILESASTNQTSMYLCASSSSSYEQYFGPGTRLTVT.

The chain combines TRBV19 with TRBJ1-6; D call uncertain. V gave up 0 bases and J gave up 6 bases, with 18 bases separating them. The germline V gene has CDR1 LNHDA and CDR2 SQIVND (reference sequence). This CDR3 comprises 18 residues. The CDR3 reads CASSIDQANSVVNSPLHF. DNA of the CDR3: TGTGCCAGTAGTATAGATCAGGCCAATTCGGTAGTTAATTCACCCCTCCACTTT.

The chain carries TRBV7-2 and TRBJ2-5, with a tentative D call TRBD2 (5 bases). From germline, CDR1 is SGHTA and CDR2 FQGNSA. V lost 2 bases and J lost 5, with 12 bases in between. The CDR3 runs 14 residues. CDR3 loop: CASSLWDRGETQYF. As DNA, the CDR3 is TGTGCCAGCAGCTTATGGGATCGGGGTGAGACCCAGTACTTC.

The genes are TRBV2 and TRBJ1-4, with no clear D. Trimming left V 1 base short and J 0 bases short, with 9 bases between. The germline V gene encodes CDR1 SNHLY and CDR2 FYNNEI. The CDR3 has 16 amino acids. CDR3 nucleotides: TGTGCCAGCAGTGAAGGAACCAGGACAACTAATGAAAAACTGTTTTTT. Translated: CASSEGTRTTNEKLFF.

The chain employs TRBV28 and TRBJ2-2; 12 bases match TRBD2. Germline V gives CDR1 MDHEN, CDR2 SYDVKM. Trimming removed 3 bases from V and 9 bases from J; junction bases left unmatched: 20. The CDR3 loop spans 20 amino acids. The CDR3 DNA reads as TGTGCCAGCAGTTTTTTAGGCAAGACTAGCGGGAGAGCGGGAATTAGGGAGCTGTTTTTT. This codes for CASSFLGKTSGRAGIRELFF.

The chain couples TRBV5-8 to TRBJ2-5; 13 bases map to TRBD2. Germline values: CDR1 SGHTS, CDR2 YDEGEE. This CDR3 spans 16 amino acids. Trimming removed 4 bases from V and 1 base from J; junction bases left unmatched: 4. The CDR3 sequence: CASSPRLAGGQETQYF. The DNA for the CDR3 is TGTGCCAGCAGCCCAAGACTAGCGGGAGGCCAAGAGACCCAGTACTTC.

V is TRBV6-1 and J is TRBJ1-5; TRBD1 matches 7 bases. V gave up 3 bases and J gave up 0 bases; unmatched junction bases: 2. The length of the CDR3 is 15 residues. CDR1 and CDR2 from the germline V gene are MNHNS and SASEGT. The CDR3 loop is CASSEGQYSNQPQHF. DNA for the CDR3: TGTGCCAGCAGTGAGGGACAGTATAGCAATCAGCCCCAGCATTTT.

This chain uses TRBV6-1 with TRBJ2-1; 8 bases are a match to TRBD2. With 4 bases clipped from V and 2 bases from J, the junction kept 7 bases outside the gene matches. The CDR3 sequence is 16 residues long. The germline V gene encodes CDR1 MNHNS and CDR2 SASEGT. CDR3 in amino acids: CASSARPGLAYNEQFF. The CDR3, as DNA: TGTGCCAGCAGTGCTAGGCCGGGACTAGCCTACAATGAGCAGTTCTTC.

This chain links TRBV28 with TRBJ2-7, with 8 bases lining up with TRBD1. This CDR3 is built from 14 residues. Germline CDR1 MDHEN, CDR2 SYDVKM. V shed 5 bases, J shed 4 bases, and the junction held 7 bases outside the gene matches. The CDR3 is CASSRQGAGYEQYF. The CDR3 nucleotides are TGTGCCAGCAGTCGTCAGGGGGCCGGGTACGAGCAGTACTTC.